Following are 26 T cell receptor beta chains from one sample sequenced in a study of control samples from healthy donors and cancer patients. Data came from immunoSEQ multiplex PCR; TCRdb stores just in-frame clones and leaves some out. The profile shows just over 150,000 clones, 70% to 90% of them singletons. The sequencing sample was made of blood. These receptors were taken from a man aged 30 to 39 in good health.

The CDR3 region is CASSLDRVAGANVLTF. CDR3 coding DNA: TGTGCCAGCAGCTTGGACAGGGTAGCTGGGGCCAACGTCCTGACTTTC. The rearrangement links TRBV5-4 to TRBJ2-6, with D possibly TRBD1 on 6 matching bases. Germline V gene lookup returns CDR1 SGHNT and CDR2 YYREEE (reference sequence). V dropped 0 bases and J dropped 2 bases, with 9 bases sitting between them. This CDR3 contains 16 residues.

This rearrangement joins TRBV2 to TRBJ2-1; D is unclear. V shed 5 bases and J shed 4 bases, with 12 bases lying between them. From germline, CDR1 is SNHLY and CDR2 FYNNEI. This CDR3 contains 14 residues. The CDR3 loop reads CASSQIGRYNEQFF. For the CDR3, the DNA is TGTGCCAGCAGTCAGATTGGACGGTACAATGAGCAGTTCTTC.

This rearrangement joins TRBV3-1 (or the pseudogene TRBV3-2) to TRBJ2-1; TRBD2 matches at 9 bases. Germline V gives CDR1 LGHDT, CDR2 YNNKEL (reference sequence). The CDR3 contains 16 residues. J lost 8 bases, V lost 1 base, and 9 bases had no gene match. The CDR3 region has the DNA TGTGCCAGCAGCCAAGCGTCCGGGACTAGCAGTCATGAGCAGTTCTTC. Translation: CASSQASGTSSHEQFF.

The CDR3 here is CASTSQGLIAEQYF. CDR3 nucleotide sequence: TGTGCCAGCACCTCGCAGGGACTAATCGCCGAGCAGTACTTC. J is TRBJ2-7 and V is TRBV11-2; 7 bases are shared with TRBD2. The CDR3 loop spans 14 amino acids. The J segment lost 6 bases and the V segment lost 7 bases, leaving 12 bases of the junction unmatched. The germline V gene encodes CDR1 SGHAT and CDR2 FQNNGV.

V usage is TRBV7-2 and J usage is TRBJ1-1; D is undetermined. The CDR3 spans 15 residues. Per germline, CDR1 SGHTA and CDR2 FQGNSA. V was clipped by 1 base and J by 9 bases, with 18 bases between them. The CDR3 region has the DNA TGTGCCAGCAGCTTAGGGTCACAAGAACTGGGTCAAGCTTTCTTT. Translation: CASSLGSQELGQAFF. The full variable domain, in which reference TRBV7-2 and TRBJ1-1 provide the parts outside the CDR3, is GAGVSQSPSNKVTEKGKDVELRCDPISGHTALYWYRQSLGQGLEFLIYFQGNSAPDKSGLPSDRFSAERTGGSVSTLTIQRTQQEDSAVYLCASSLGSQELGQAFFGQGTRLTVV.

The V call is TRBV27, the J call TRBJ1-5, with D possibly TRBD1 on 5 matching bases. The CDR3 has 15 residues. V lost 3 bases to trimming and J lost 3 bases, with 12 bases between them. CDR1 is MNHEY and CDR2 is SMNVEV in the germline V gene (reference sequence). The CDR3 reads CASSFGAGSNQPQHF. Written as DNA, the CDR3 is TGTGCCAGCAGTTTCGGGGCAGGTTCCAATCAGCCCCAGCATTTT.

CDR3 protein: CASSQVILAGGERDEQFF. The CDR3 bases are TGTGCCAGCAGCCAAGTGATCCTGGCTGGTGGGGAGAGGGATGAGCAGTTCTTC. The chain combines TRBV3-1 (or the pseudogene TRBV3-2) with TRBJ2-1, with D possibly being TRBD2 (5 bases). V lost 1 base to trimming and J lost 8 bases, with 24 bases between them. This CDR3 is built from 18 residues. Germline V CDR1 and CDR2: LGHDT, YNNKEL (reference sequence).

The chain uses TRBV3-1 (or the pseudogene TRBV3-2) and TRBJ2-6, with D unresolved. V lost 0 bases, J lost 2 bases, and 8 bases lay in between. Germline V CDR1 and CDR2: LGHDT, YNNKEL (reference sequence). The CDR3 sequence is 16 residues long. DNA of the CDR3: TGTGCCAGCAGCCAAGATATGGCCGCTGGGGCCAACGTCCTGACTTTC. Amino acid sequence: CASSQDMAAGANVLTF.

J is TRBJ1-4 and V is TRBV13; D not resolved. This CDR3 spans 15 amino acids. CDR1 and CDR2 (germline): PRHDT, FYEKMQ (reference sequence). The V end was cut by 4 bases, the J end by 0 bases, with 9 bases between. The CDR3 DNA reads TGTGCCAGCAGCTCGAAAGTATCAACTAATGAAAAACTGTTTTTT. This encodes CASSSKVSTNEKLFF.

The gene calls are TRBV6-6 and TRBJ1-5; no definite D call. Trimming removed 3 bases at V and 11 bases at J, with 17 bases between. This CDR3 spans 14 amino acids. Germline V lookup: CDR1 MNHNY, CDR2 SVGAGI (reference sequence). CDR3 in amino acids: CASSYGVMEWAQHF. The CDR3 DNA reads as TGTGCCAGCAGTTATGGGGTTATGGAATGGGCCCAGCATTTT.

Of note for this clone: An end of the junction does not agree with germline; a read error may underlie this. This chain links TRBV4-2 with TRBJ1-2; no definite D call. The germline V gene has CDR1 LGHNA and CDR2 YNFKEQ. CDR3 length: 15 amino acids. The CDR3 region has the DNA TGTGCCGGCAGCCAAGCGGGTGGAGGGAGCTATGGCTACACCTTC. Its translation is CAGSQAGGGSYGYTF.

V and J are TRBV10-3 and TRBJ1-5; TRBD1 is a possible D gene (5 bases). V lost 5 bases and J lost 6, with 14 bases in between. CDR3 length: 14 residues. Germline V gives CDR1 ENHRY, CDR2 SYGVKD. For the CDR3, the DNA is TGTGCCATCAGTATGGGGGATGAAGGTCAGCCCCAGCATTTT. Translated: CAISMGDEGQPQHF.

V gene TRBV19 combines with J gene TRBJ1-4; 10 nucleotides match TRBD1. Germline trimming cut 9 bases from V and 0 bases from J; bases unmatched to any gene: 7. This CDR3 is 16 amino acids long. The germline gives CDR1 LNHDA, CDR2 SQIVND (reference sequence). The CDR3 loop reads CASRDRGRTTNEKLFF. The CDR3 nucleotides read TGTGCCAGCCGGGACAGGGGCCGCACAACTAATGAAAAACTGTTTTTT.

The rearrangement links TRBV13 to TRBJ1-3; possibly TRBD1 for D (5 bases). From germline, CDR1 is PRHDT and CDR2 FYEKMQ (reference sequence). The germline V and J ends were trimmed by 4 bases and 7 bases, with 11 bases remaining between them. The CDR3 consists of 13 residues. CDR3 amino acids: CASSSRGGNTIYF. As DNA, the CDR3 is TGTGCCAGCAGCTCCCGGGGGGGGAACACCATATATTTT.

V usage is TRBV14 and J usage is TRBJ1-3; no clear D gene. The V and J ends lost 1 base and 0 bases respectively, with 10 bases between them. Germline CDR1 is SGHDN and CDR2 is FVKESK. The CDR3 sequence is 16 residues long. The CDR3 loop is CASSQVGSISGNTIYF. CDR3 coding DNA: TGTGCCAGCAGCCAAGTGGGATCGATCTCTGGAAACACCATATATTTT.

This clone was seen a single time. CDR3 bases: TGCACCAGCAGCCAAACGGCCGACTTT. As protein: CTSSQTADF. V gene TRBV1 combines with J gene TRBJ1-6. TRBV1 constitutes a pseudogene. This CDR3 has 9 residues.

The rearrangement uses TRBV30 and TRBJ1-4; D is uncertain. The CDR3 is 15 residues long. The germline V gene encodes CDR1 GTSNPN and CDR2 SVGIG (reference sequence). V was shortened by 0 bases and J by 0 bases, with 8 bases between the two germline ends. The CDR3, as DNA: TGTGCCTGGAGTGTACATTCCCCAACTAATGAAAAACTGTTTTTT. Encoded protein: CAWSVHSPTNEKLFF. Drawing the rest from reference TRBV30 and TRBJ1-4, the complete variable domain is SQTIHQWPATLVQPVGSPLSLECTVEGTSNPNLYWYRQAAGRGLQLLFYSVGIGQISSEVPQNLSASRPQDRQFILSSKKLLLSDSGFYLCAWSVHSPTNEKLFFGSGTQLSVL.

The V call is TRBV25-1, the J call TRBJ1-6; possible D gene TRBD1, 5 bases. V lost 3 bases and J 4 bases, leaving 10 bases between the germline ends. The CDR3 length is 15 residues. CDR1 is MGHDK and CDR2 is SYGVNS in the germline V gene. This chain's CDR3 is CASSDPGEYNSPLHF. The CDR3 bases are TGTGCCAGCAGTGATCCGGGGGAATATAATTCACCCCTCCACTTT.

V is TRBV10-3 and J is TRBJ1-5; perhaps TRBD1 as D (5 bases). This CDR3 spans 14 amino acids. CDR1 is ENHRY, CDR2 SYGVKD, per germline. V was cut by 3 bases and J by 6 bases, with 12 bases left in between. The CDR3 nucleotides read TGTGCCATCAGTGAAGGCAGGGAGGGTCAGCCCCAGCATTTT. Its translation is CAISEGREGQPQHF.

The CDR3 protein is CASSFQWLVTGKINQPQHF. As DNA, the CDR3 is TGTGCCAGCAGTTTTCAGTGGCTTGTGACAGGTAAAATCAATCAGCCCCAGCATTTT. The chain couples TRBV28 to TRBJ1-5; D might be TRBD1 (6 bases). V was clipped by 3 bases and J by 3 bases, with 24 bases between them. The V gene's germline CDR1 is MDHEN and CDR2 SYDVKM. This CDR3 has 19 residues.

The chain links TRBV7-2 to TRBJ1-1, with D possibly being TRBD1 (6 bases). Germline CDR1 reads SGHTA; CDR2 reads FQGNSA. Trimming left V 5 bases short and J 5 bases short, with 18 bases between. This CDR3 contains 15 residues. DNA of the CDR3: TGTGCCAGCAGCAGACAGGCGGCGGGCTTTACTGAAGCTTTCTTT. Amino acids: CASSRQAAGFTEAFF.

CDR3 in DNA: TGTGCCAGCAGCCAAGTCAGAGCGACCCAGTACTTC. This encodes CASSQVRATQYF. The chain joins TRBV14 to TRBJ2-5, with D unclear. This CDR3 comprises 12 residues. V lost 1 base and J lost 7, with 7 bases in between. From germline, CDR1 is SGHDN and CDR2 FVKESK.

This clone has a handful of counts. The V and J genes are TRBV21-1 and TRBJ1-6. TRBV21-1 is shown as a pseudogene. The CDR3 is 17 amino acids. The CDR3: CASSLRGGDPPNSPLHF. The CDR3 DNA sequence: TGTGCCAGCAGCCTTCGGGGGGGGGACCCGCCGAATTCACCCCTCCACTTT.

The chain couples TRBV3-1 (or the pseudogene TRBV3-2) to TRBJ2-1, with D tentatively TRBD1 or TRBD2 (5 bases each). V was shortened by 0 bases and J by 11 bases, with 11 bases between the two germline ends. CDR3 length equals 13 residues. Germline lookup yields CDR1 LGHDT and CDR2 YNNKEL (reference sequence). CDR3 residues: CASSQEWGIKQFF. CDR3 DNA: TGTGCCAGCAGCCAAGAGTGGGGGATAAAGCAGTTCTTC.

The V and J genes are TRBV7-9 and TRBJ2-7; weak D call: TRBD2 (6 bases). This CDR3 comprises 19 residues. CDR1 is SEHNR and CDR2 is FQNEAQ in the germline V gene (reference sequence). Trimming removed 5 bases from V and 3 bases from J, with 29 bases in between. The CDR3 loop reads CASSPGEGSGRDLRYEQYF. As DNA, the CDR3 is TGTGCCAGCAGCCCAGGCGAGGGTAGCGGCCGAGACCTTCGCTACGAGCAGTACTTC. The full variable domain, completed using reference TRBV7-9 and TRBJ2-7, is DTGVSQNPRHKITKRGQNVTFRCDPISEHNRLYWYRQTLGQGPEFLTYFQNEAQLEKSRLLSDRFSAERPKGSFSTLEIQRTEQGDSAMYLCASSPGEGSGRDLRYEQYFGPGTRLTVT.

V usage is TRBV6-5 and J usage is TRBJ1-5, with a weak D call TRBD1 (5 bases). The V gene lost 2 bases and the J gene lost 4 bases, with 9 bases spanning the gap. The CDR3 runs to 14 residues. CDR1 MNHEY and CDR2 SVGAGI come from the germline V gene. The CDR3 spells CASSYGGYNQPQHF. The DNA of the CDR3 is TGTGCCAGCAGTTACGGGGGGTATAATCAGCCCCAGCATTTT.